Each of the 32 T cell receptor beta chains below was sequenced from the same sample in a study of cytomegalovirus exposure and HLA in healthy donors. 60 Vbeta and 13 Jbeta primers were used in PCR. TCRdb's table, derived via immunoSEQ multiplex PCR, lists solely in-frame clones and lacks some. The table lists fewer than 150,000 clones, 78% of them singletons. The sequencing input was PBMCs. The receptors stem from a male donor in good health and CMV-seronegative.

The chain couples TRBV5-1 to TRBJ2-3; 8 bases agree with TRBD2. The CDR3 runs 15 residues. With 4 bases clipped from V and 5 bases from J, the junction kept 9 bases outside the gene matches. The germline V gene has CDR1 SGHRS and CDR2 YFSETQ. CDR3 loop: CASSPVSSGGDTQYF. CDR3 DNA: TGCGCCAGCAGCCCGGTTTCGAGCGGGGGAGATACGCAGTATTTT.

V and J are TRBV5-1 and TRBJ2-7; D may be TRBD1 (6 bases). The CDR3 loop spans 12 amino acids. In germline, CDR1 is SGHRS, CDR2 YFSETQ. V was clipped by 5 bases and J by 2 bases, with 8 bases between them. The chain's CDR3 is CASRQGTYEQYF. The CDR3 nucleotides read TGCGCCAGCAGACAGGGAACCTACGAGCAGTACTTC.

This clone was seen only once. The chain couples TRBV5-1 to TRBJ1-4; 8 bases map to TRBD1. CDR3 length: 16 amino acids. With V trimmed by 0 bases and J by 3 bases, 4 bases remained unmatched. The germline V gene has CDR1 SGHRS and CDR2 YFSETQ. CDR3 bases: TGCGCCAGCAGCTTGGATACAGGGGGGCCTAATGAAAAACTGTTTTTT. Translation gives CASSLDTGGPNEKLFF. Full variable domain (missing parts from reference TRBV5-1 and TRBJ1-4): KAGVTQTPRYLIKTRGQQVTLSCSPISGHRSVSWYQQTPGQGLQFLFEYFSETQRNKGNFPGRFSGRQFSNSRSEMNVSTLELGDSALYLCASSLDTGGPNEKLFFGSGTQLSVL.

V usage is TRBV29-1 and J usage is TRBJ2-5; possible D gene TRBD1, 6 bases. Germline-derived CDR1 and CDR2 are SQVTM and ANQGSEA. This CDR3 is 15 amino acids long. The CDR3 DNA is TGCAGTATTTCCAGGGGCTTGGGGTACCAAGAGACCCAGTACTTC. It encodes CSISRGLGYQETQYF.

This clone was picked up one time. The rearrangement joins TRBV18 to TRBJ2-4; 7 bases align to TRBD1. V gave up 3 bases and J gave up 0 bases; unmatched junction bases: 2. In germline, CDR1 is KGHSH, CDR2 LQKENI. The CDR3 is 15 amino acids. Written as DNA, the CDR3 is TGTGCCAGCTCACCGGACAGGCTAGCCAAAAACATTCAGTACTTC. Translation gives CASSPDRLAKNIQYF.

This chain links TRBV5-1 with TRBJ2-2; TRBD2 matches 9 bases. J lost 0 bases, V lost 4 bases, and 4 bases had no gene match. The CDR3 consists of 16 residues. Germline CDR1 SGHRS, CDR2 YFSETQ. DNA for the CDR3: TGCGCCAGCAGCGGGGCTAGCGGGACGAACACCGGGGAGCTGTTTTTT. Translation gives CASSGASGTNTGELFF.

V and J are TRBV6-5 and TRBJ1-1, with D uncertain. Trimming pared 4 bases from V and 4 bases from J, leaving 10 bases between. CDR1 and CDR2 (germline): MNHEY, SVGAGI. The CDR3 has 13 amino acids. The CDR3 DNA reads TGTGCCAGCAGTTCCCTCTCCCCCACTGAAGCTTTCTTT. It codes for CASSSLSPTEAFF.

CDR3 sequence reads: CASSDRGAWTEAFF. The CDR3 region has the DNA TGTGCCAGCAGCGACAGGGGGGCGTGGACTGAAGCTTTCTTT. The J gene is TRBJ1-1, the V gene TRBV7-9, with TRBD1 matching 9 bases. CDR1 is SEHNR, CDR2 FQNEAQ, per germline (reference sequence). J lost 5 bases, V lost 5 bases, and 6 bases had no gene match. The length of the CDR3 is 14 residues.

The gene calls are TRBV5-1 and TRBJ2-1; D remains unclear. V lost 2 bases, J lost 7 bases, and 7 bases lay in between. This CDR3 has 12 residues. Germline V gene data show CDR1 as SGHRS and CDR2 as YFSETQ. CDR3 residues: CASSFQRNEQFF. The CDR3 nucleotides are TGCGCCAGCAGCTTTCAGAGGAATGAGCAGTTCTTC.

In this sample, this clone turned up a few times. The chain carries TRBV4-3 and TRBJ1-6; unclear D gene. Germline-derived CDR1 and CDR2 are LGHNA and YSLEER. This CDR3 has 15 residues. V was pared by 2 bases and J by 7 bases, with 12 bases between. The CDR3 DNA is TGCGCCAGCAGCCAATCCGTGGGCAGAAATTCACCCCTCCACTTT. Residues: CASSQSVGRNSPLHF.

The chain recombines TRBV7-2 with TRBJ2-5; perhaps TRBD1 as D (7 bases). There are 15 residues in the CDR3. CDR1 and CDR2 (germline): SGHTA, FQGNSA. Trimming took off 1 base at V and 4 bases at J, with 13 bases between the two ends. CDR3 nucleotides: TGTGCCAGCAGCTTAGTTTCAGGGGGGCCAGAGACCCAGTACTTC. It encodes CASSLVSGGPETQYF.

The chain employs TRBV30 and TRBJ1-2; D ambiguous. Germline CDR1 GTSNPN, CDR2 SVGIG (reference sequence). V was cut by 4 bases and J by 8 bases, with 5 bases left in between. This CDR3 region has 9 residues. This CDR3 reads CAWIEGYTF. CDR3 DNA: TGTGCCTGGATTGAGGGCTACACCTTC.

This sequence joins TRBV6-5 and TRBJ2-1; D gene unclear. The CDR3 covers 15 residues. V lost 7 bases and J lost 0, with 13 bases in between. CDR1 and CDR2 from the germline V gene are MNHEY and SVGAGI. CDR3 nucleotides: TGTGCCAGCATCGCGACTCTGAGCTCCTACAATGAGCAGTTCTTC. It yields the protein CASIATLSSYNEQFF.

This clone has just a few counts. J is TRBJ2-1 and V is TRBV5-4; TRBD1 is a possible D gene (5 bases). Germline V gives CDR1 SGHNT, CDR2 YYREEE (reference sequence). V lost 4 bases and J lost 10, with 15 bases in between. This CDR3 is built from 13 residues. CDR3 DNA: TGTGCCAGCAGCACAGCCCCTAGGACAGAGCAGTTCTTC. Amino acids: CASSTAPRTEQFF.

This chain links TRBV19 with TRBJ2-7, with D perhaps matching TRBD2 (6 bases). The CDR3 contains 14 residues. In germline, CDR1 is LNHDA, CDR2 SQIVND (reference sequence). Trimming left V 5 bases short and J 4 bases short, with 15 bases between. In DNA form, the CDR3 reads TGTGCCAGTAGTCAGGACTATGGTCGATACGAGCAGTACTTC. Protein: CASSQDYGRYEQYF.

The CDR3 DNA follows: TGCGCCAGCAGCTTGAACAGGGGTGAGAGCTCCTACGAGCAGTACTTC. Translating gives CASSLNRGESSYEQYF. The chain uses TRBV5-1 and TRBJ2-7; 7 positions agree with TRBD1. The CDR3 has 16 residues. Germline V gene data show CDR1 as SGHRS and CDR2 as YFSETQ. Trimming at V came to 1 base and at J to 0 bases, leaving 7 bases not matched to a gene.

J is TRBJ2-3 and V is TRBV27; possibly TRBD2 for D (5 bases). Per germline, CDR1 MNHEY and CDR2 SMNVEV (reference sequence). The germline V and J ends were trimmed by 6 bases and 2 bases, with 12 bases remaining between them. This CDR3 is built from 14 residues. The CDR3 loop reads CASRMELATDTQYF. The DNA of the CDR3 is TGTGCCAGCAGGATGGAGCTAGCCACAGATACGCAGTATTTT.

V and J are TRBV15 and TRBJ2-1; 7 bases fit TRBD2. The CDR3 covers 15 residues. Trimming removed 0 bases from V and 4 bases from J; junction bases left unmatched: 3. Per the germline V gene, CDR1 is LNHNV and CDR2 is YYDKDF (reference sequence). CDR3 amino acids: CATSRDTRGYNEQFF. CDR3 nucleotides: TGTGCCACCAGCAGAGATACGCGGGGGTACAATGAGCAGTTCTTC. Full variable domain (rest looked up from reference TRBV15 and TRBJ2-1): DAMVIQNPRYQVTQFGKPVTLSCSQTLNHNVMYWYQQKSSQAPKLLFHYYDKDFNNEADTPDNFQSRRPNTSFCFLDIRSPGLGDTAMYLCATSRDTRGYNEQFFGPGTRLTVL.

CDR3 sequence (DNA): TGTGCCAGCAGCTTATTTGACAGGGTAGCAACTAATGAAAAACTGTTTTTT. Encoded protein: CASSLFDRVATNEKLFF. The J gene is TRBJ1-4, the V gene TRBV5-6, with 7 bases aligning to TRBD1. The CDR3 totals 17 residues. The V and J ends lost 2 bases and 0 bases, in that order; junction bases with no gene match: 7. Germline loops: CDR1 SGHDT, CDR2 YYEEEE. Full variable domain (missing parts from reference TRBV5-6 and TRBJ1-4): DAGVTQSPTHLIKTRGQQVTLRCSPKSGHDTVSWYQQALGQGPQFIFQYYEEEERQRGNFPDRFSGHQFPNYSSELNVNALLLGDSALYLCASSLFDRVATNEKLFFGSGTQLSVL.

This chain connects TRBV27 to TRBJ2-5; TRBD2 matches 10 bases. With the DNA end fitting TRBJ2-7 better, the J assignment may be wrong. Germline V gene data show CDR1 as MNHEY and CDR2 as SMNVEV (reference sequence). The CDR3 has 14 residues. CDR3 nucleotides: TGTGCCAGCAGTCTTAGCGGGGGGTTCTACGAGCAGTACTTC. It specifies CASSLSGGFYEQYF.

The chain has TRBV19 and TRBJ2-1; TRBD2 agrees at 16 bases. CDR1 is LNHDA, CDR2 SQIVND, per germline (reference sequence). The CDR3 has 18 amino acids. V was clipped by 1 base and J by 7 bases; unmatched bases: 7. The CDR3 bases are TGTGCCAGTAGTATAGTTAGGGGACTAGCGGGGGGGAGAAATGAGCAGTTCTTC. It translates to CASSIVRGLAGGRNEQFF.

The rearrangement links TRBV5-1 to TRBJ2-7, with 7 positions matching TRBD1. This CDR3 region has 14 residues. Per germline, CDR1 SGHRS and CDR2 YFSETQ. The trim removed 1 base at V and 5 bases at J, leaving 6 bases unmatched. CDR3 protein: CASSLSRGHDEQYF. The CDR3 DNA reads TGCGCCAGCAGCTTGTCGAGGGGGCACGACGAGCAGTACTTC.

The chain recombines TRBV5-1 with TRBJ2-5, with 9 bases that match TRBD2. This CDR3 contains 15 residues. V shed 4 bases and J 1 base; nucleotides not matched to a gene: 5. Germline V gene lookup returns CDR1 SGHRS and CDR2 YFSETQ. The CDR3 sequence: CASSAGGGAQETQYF. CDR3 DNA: TGCGCCAGCAGCGCGGGCGGGGGGGCCCAAGAGACCCAGTACTTC.

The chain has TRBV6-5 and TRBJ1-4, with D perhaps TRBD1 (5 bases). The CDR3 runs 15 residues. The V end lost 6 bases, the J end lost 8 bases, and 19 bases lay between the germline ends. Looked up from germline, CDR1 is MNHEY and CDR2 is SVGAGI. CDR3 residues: CASRSHGGAREKLFF. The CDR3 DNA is TGTGCCAGCAGATCTCACGGGGGAGCTCGGGAAAAACTGTTTTTT.

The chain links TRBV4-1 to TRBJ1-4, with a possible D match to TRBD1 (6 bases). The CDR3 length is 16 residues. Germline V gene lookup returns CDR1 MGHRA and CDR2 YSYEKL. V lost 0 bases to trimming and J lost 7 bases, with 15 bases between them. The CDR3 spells CASSQEEGHSTEKLFF. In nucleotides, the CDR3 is TGCGCCAGCAGCCAAGAAGAGGGACACTCGACTGAAAAACTGTTTTTT.

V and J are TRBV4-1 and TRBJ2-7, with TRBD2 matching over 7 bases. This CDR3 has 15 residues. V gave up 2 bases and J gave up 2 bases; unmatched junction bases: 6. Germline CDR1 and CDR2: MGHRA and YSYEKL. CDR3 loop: CASSQNGLDPYEQYF. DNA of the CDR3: TGCGCCAGCAGCCAAAACGGACTAGACCCCTACGAGCAGTACTTC.

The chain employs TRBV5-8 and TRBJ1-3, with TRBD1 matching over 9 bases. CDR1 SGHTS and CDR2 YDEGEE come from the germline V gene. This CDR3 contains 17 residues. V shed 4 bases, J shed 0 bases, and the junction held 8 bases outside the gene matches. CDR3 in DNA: TGTGCCAGCAGCCGTCCGGGACAGGGAACCTCTGGAAACACCATATATTTT. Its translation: CASSRPGQGTSGNTIYF.

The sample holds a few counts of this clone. CDR3 amino acids: CASSLTSRNEQFF. The DNA of the CDR3 is TGTGCCAGCAGTTTAACGAGCCGCAATGAGCAGTTCTTC. This chain links TRBV27 with TRBJ2-1, with D unresolved. Trimming cost V 2 bases and J 6 bases, with 8 bases left between them. Germline V gene sequence: CDR1 MNHEY, CDR2 SMNVEV (reference sequence). This CDR3 comprises 13 residues.

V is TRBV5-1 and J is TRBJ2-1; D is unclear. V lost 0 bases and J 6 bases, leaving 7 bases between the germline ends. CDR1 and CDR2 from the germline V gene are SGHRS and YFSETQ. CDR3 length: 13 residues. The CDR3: CASSLELGNEQFF. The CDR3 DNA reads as TGCGCCAGCAGCTTGGAGCTAGGCAATGAGCAGTTCTTC.

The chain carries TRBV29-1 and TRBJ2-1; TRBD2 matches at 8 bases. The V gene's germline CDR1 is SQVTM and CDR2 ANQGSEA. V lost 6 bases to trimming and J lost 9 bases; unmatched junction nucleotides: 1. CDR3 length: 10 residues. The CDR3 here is CSVLAGEQFF. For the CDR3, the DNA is TGCAGCGTCCTAGCGGGTGAGCAGTTCTTC.

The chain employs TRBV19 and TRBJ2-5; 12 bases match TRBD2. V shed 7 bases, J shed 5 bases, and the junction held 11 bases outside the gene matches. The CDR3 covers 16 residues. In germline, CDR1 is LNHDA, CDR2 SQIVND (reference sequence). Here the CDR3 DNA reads TGTGCCAGTAAAGGTGGGACTAGCGGGTGGGAGGAGACCCAGTACTTC. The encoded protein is CASKGGTSGWEETQYF.

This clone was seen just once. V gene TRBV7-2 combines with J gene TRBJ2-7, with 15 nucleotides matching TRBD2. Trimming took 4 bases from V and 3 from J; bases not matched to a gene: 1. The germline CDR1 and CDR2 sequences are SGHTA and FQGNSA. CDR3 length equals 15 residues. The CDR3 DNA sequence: TGTGCCAGCAGCTCGGGACTAGCGGGAGGCTACGAGCAGTACTTC. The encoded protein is CASSSGLAGGYEQYF.